The 5 T cell receptor beta chains listed next were all sequenced from one sample in a study of CD8 T cells in Susac syndrome. With random hexamers, reverse transcription was performed on roughly 0.5 to 1 ug of RNA. TCRdb reprocessed the immunoSEQ multiplex PCR reads with MiXCR, giving one entry per CDR3 protein. The table has some 240,000 distinct CDR3 sequences, about 96% seen once. Sample: CD4+ T cells from PBMCs. These receptors were collected from a human donor with Susac syndrome.

The rearrangement joins TRBV6-2 or TRBV6-3 to TRBJ2-1; D is possibly TRBD1 or TRBD2 (6 bases each). Between the trimmed V and J ends, which lost 7 bases and 3 bases, there was a span of 16 bases. This CDR3 region has 15 residues. Germline CDR1 and CDR2: MNHEY and SVGEGT. The CDR3 sequence: CASKWRGSNYNEQFF. The CDR3 DNA is TGTGCCAGCAAATGGAGGGGGAGTAACTACAATGAGCAGTTCTTC.

The chain couples TRBV19 to TRBJ1-1; no clear D. V lost 6 bases and J 2 bases, leaving 10 bases between the germline ends. The CDR3 is made up of 13 amino acids. Germline V gene lookup returns CDR1 LNHDA and CDR2 SQIVND (reference sequence). CDR3 amino acids: CASSHDGNTEAFF. In nucleotides, the CDR3 is TGTGCCAGTAGCCACGACGGAAACACTGAAGCTTTCTTT.

This rearrangement joins TRBV18 to TRBJ1-1, with D tentatively TRBD1 (6 bases). CDR1 KGHSH and CDR2 LQKENI come from the germline V gene. V lost 3 bases, J lost 4 bases, and 24 bases lay in between. This CDR3 contains 18 residues. The CDR3 sequence: CASSPHVGDQGRGTEAFF. As DNA, the CDR3 is TGTGCCAGCTCACCTCACGTCGGGGATCAGGGGCGCGGCACTGAAGCTTTCTTT.

The chain uses TRBV12-5 and TRBJ2-1; tentatively, D is TRBD2 (5 bases). The CDR3 length is 14 residues. Between the trimmed V and J ends, which lost 1 base and 6 bases, there was a span of 10 bases. The germline gives CDR1 LGHNT, CDR2 FRNRAP. The CDR3 spells CASGLEAGVNEQFF. The CDR3 DNA sequence: TGTGCTAGTGGTTTGGAGGCGGGCGTCAATGAGCAGTTCTTC. Using reference TRBV12-5 and TRBJ2-1 for the parts outside the CDR3, the full variable domain is DARVTQTPRHKVTEMGQEVTMRCQPILGHNTVFWYRQTMMQGLELLAYFRNRAPLDDSGMPKDRFSAEMPDATLATLKIQPSEPRDSAVYFCASGLEAGVNEQFFGPGTRLTVL.

CDR3 amino acids: CATSDSRQSYEQYF. The CDR3, as DNA: TGTGCCACCAGTGATTCCCGACAGAGCTACGAGCAGTACTTC. V and J are TRBV24-1 and TRBJ2-7, with D perhaps TRBD1 (5 bases). The germline V and J ends were trimmed by 2 bases and 3 bases, with 10 bases remaining between them. CDR1 and CDR2 from the germline V gene are KGHDR and SFDVKD. The CDR3 consists of 14 residues.